This entry lists 9 T cell receptor beta chains sequenced from one sample in a study of blood T cell repertoires in COVID-19. Clones were sequenced by immunoSEQ multiplex PCR, and TCRdb holds only the in-frame ones, with some missing. The repertoire holds 100,000 to 150,000 clones, with around 76% as singletons. The sequencing input was peripheral blood. These receptor sequences come from an elderly man with COVID-19, enrolled during active disease.

The CDR3 nucleotides read TGCGCCAGCAGCTATTACAGTGCGACTAGCGGGAGATTGGATACGCAGTATTTT. Amino acid sequence: CASSYYSATSGRLDTQYF. This chain connects TRBV5-1 to TRBJ2-3; 12 bases fit TRBD2. V shed 3 bases and J 6 bases; nucleotides not matched to a gene: 14. From germline, CDR1 is SGHRS and CDR2 YFSETQ. The CDR3 extends over 18 amino acids.

The rearrangement joins TRBV7-8 to TRBJ2-2; D not certain. Trimming stripped 2 bases from V and 1 base from J, with 11 bases between. The CDR3 runs 16 residues. CDR1 is SGHVS, CDR2 FQNEAQ, per germline. CDR3 nucleotides: TGTGCCAGCAGCTTAAAGTCGGTCCGGAACACCGGGGAGCTGTTTTTT. Its translation is CASSLKSVRNTGELFF. The full variable domain, completed using reference TRBV7-8 and TRBJ2-2, is GAGVSQSPRYKVAKRGQDVALRCDPISGHVSLFWYQQALGQGPEFLTYFQNEAQLDKSGLPSDRFFAERPEGSVSTLKIQRTQQEDSAVYLCASSLKSVRNTGELFFGEGSRLTVL.

The chain links TRBV28 to TRBJ2-5; D gene unclear. The V gene lost 8 bases and the J gene lost 2 bases, with 6 bases spanning the gap. The CDR3 has 11 amino acids. The germline V gene encodes CDR1 MDHEN and CDR2 SYDVKM. The CDR3 here is CASAQQETQYF. CDR3 nucleotide sequence: TGTGCCAGCGCACAGCAAGAGACCCAGTACTTC.

This clone was observed once. The chain joins TRBV5-3 to TRBJ2-7; 7 positions match TRBD1. TRBV5-3 is an ORF, and what it does is uncertain. J lost 2 bases, V lost 3 bases, and 8 bases had no gene match. This CDR3 is 15 amino acids long. This chain's CDR3 is CARSSSGGRTYEQYF. CDR3 nucleotides: TGTGCCAGAAGCTCCTCAGGGGGTCGGACCTACGAGCAGTACTTC.

This clone was detected a few times. V and J are TRBV7-9 and TRBJ2-1; 11 nucleotides match TRBD1. The CDR3 covers 15 residues. Unmatched junction bases numbered 6, after V lost 5 bases and J lost 6 bases. Germline CDR1 reads SEHNR; CDR2 reads FQNEAQ (reference sequence). CDR3 sequence: CASSPVGTGGNEQFF. The CDR3 bases are TGTGCCAGCAGCCCAGTGGGGACAGGGGGCAATGAGCAGTTCTTC. Drawing the rest from reference TRBV7-9 and TRBJ2-1, the complete variable domain is DTGVSQNPRHKITKRGQNVTFRCDPISEHNRLYWYRQTLGQGPEFLTYFQNEAQLEKSRLLSDRFSAERPKGSFSTLEIQRTEQGDSAMYLCASSPVGTGGNEQFFGPGTRLTVL.

V and J are TRBV30 and TRBJ2-5, with D perhaps TRBD1 (5 bases). Germline loops: CDR1 GTSNPN, CDR2 SVGIG (reference sequence). This CDR3 has 14 amino acids. Between the trimmed V and J ends, which lost 1 base and 5 bases, there was a span of 14 bases. The CDR3: CAWSDSRVSETQYF. The DNA of the CDR3 is TGTGCCTGGAGTGATTCCAGGGTTTCGGAGACCCAGTACTTC.

The chain joins TRBV21-1 to TRBJ2-5; no DNA check was done on the table's D call, TRBD2. TRBV21-1 is classified as a pseudogene. The CDR3 is 15 amino acids. CDR3 sequence reads: CASSGTSWASWNQYF. The DNA of the CDR3 is TGTGCCAGCAGCGGGACTAGCTGGGCCTCATGGAACCAGTACTTC.

The CDR3 reads CASSTEQGFEQFF. The CDR3 region has the DNA TGCGCCAGCAGCACTGAACAGGGTTTTGAGCAGTTCTTC. The chain is built from TRBV5-1 and TRBJ2-1; D is possibly TRBD1 (6 bases). The CDR3 length is 13 residues. Per germline, CDR1 SGHRS and CDR2 YFSETQ. V lost 4 bases and J 9 bases, leaving 14 bases between the germline ends.

The genes are TRBV28 and TRBJ1-4; D not certain. Trimming cost V 8 bases and J 6 bases, with 19 bases left between them. Germline V lookup: CDR1 MDHEN, CDR2 SYDVKM. The CDR3 covers 15 residues. The CDR3 region has the DNA TGTGCCAGCGCCTTCGGCACAGAAGTCTATGAAAAACTGTTTTTT. Translating gives CASAFGTEVYEKLFF.